This is a list of T cell receptor beta chains from one sample in a study of CD8+ T cells in alopecia areata. The assay was immunoSEQ multiplex PCR, and TCRdb's table has in-frame clones only and misses some. Of 100,000 to 150,000 clones in the sample, around 63% were seen once. This sample comprised CD4+ T cells sorted from blood, obtained at week 4, from a patient treated with tofacitinib. The receptors originated from a human donor with alopecia areata. Both conserved end residues are part of each CDR3. The D gene is left open where the match is weak. Not all rows give a size; the values are once, few, many and, for expanded clones, a class.

v_gene: TRBV30
abundance: -
j_gene: TRBJ2-1
len: 14
d_gene: -
CDR3nt: TGTGCCTGGAGTCGTGGTAGCGACTACAATGAGCAGTTCTTC
CDR3aa: CAWSRGSDYNEQFF

v_gene: TRBV5-1
abundance: -
j_gene: TRBJ2-7
len: 14
d_gene: -
CDR3nt: TGCGCCAGCAGCGACCCCGGGACACCCTACGAGCAGTACTTC
CDR3aa: CASSDPGTPYEQYF

v_gene: TRBV4-1
abundance: -
j_gene: TRBJ2-1
len: 15
d_gene: TRBD2
CDR3nt: TGCGCCAGCAGCCCCCTAGGGACTAGCGCCAATGAGCAGTTCTTC
CDR3aa: CASSPLGTSANEQFF

v_gene: TRBV30
abundance: -
j_gene: TRBJ2-5
len: 12
d_gene: -
CDR3nt: TGTGCCTGGAGTGTACAGGGAAAGACCCAGTACTTC
CDR3aa: CAWSVQGKTQYF

v_gene: TRBV2
abundance: -
j_gene: TRBJ2-5
len: 15
d_gene: TRBD1
CDR3nt: TGTGCCAGCAGGCGGACAGGGTCGGCCACAGAGACCCAGTACTTC
CDR3aa: CASRRTGSATETQYF

v_gene: TRBV30
abundance: -
j_gene: TRBJ1-1
len: 11
d_gene: -
CDR3nt: TGTGCCTGGAGCGATCGGGAGGAAGCTTTCTTT
CDR3aa: CAWSDREEAFF

v_gene: TRBV28
abundance: -
j_gene: TRBJ1-5
len: 9
d_gene: -
CDR3nt: TGTGCCAGCAGTCAGCCCCAGCATTTT
CDR3aa: CASSQPQHF

v_gene: TRBV7-9
abundance: -
j_gene: TRBJ2-5
len: 16
d_gene: -
CDR3nt: TGTGCCAGCAGGAGAGGGAACAGGGAAGCATGGGAGACCCAGTACTTC
CDR3aa: CASRRGNREAWETQYF

v_gene: TRBV29-1
abundance: -
j_gene: TRBJ1-1
len: 14
d_gene: -
CDR3nt: TGCAGCGTTGAATCAGGGGCCCATGGGGCTGAAGCTTTCTTT
CDR3aa: CSVESGAHGAEAFF

v_gene: TRBV7-2
abundance: -
j_gene: TRBJ1-1
len: 14
d_gene: TRBD1
CDR3nt: TGTGCCAGCAGCTTAAACCAGGGGGGCGCTGAAGCTTTCTTT
CDR3aa: CASSLNQGGAEAFF

v_gene: TRBV9
abundance: -
j_gene: TRBJ1-6
len: 16
d_gene: -
CDR3nt: TGTGCCAGCAGCGGGGATGCAACCAACCGGGGGTCACCCCTCCACTTT
CDR3aa: CASSGDATNRGSPLHF

v_gene: TRBV4-1
abundance: -
j_gene: TRBJ2-5
len: 19
d_gene: TRBD2
CDR3nt: TGCGCCAGCAGCCAAGATTATCTTAGGGCTAGCGGGAGGGCCGAGACCCAGTACTTC
CDR3aa: CASSQDYLRASGRAETQYF

v_gene: TRBV30
abundance: -
j_gene: TRBJ1-1
len: 13
d_gene: -
CDR3nt: TGTGCCTGGAGACTACAGGGAGGAACTGAAGCTTTCTTT
CDR3aa: CAWRLQGGTEAFF

v_gene: TRBV7-2
abundance: -
j_gene: TRBJ2-3
len: 14
d_gene: -
CDR3nt: TGTGCCAGCAGCTTATGGCCCAGCACAGATACGCAGTATTTT
CDR3aa: CASSLWPSTDTQYF

v_gene: TRBV11-2
abundance: -
j_gene: TRBJ2-7
len: 15
d_gene: TRBD2
CDR3nt: TGTGCCAGCAGCCTTAGCAGCGGGAGGGTTTACGAGCAGTACTTC
CDR3aa: CASSLSSGRVYEQYF

v_gene: TRBV2
abundance: -
j_gene: TRBJ2-1
len: 12
d_gene: -
CDR3nt: TGTGCCATCACGAGGGACTACAATGAGCAGTTCTTC
CDR3aa: CAITRDYNEQFF

v_gene: TRBV5-4
abundance: -
j_gene: TRBJ2-5
len: 13
d_gene: -
CDR3nt: TGTGCCAGCAGCTTGGACAGGGAAGAGACCCAGTACTTC
CDR3aa: CASSLDREETQYF

v_gene: TRBV13
abundance: many
j_gene: TRBJ2-1
len: 12
d_gene: -
CDR3nt: TGTGCCAGCAGCTTCGGCCGCAATGAGCAGTTCTTC
CDR3aa: CASSFGRNEQFF

v_gene: TRBV5-1
abundance: -
j_gene: TRBJ1-1
len: 15
d_gene: -
CDR3nt: TGCGCCAGCAGCTTGGTTGGGACACCTGACACTGAAGCTTTCTTT
CDR3aa: CASSLVGTPDTEAFF

v_gene: TRBV29-1
abundance: few
j_gene: TRBJ1-1
len: 15
d_gene: TRBD1
CDR3nt: TGCAGCGTTGACAAACCGAACAGGGGGGGAACTGAAGCTTTCTTT
CDR3aa: CSVDKPNRGGTEAFF

v_gene: TRBV27
abundance: few
j_gene: TRBJ2-7
len: 16
d_gene: -
CDR3nt: TGTGCCAGCAGTTTAAAATGGTCAGGCGGGAACTACGAGCAGTACTTC
CDR3aa: CASSLKWSGGNYEQYF

v_gene: TRBV2
abundance: few
j_gene: TRBJ2-3
len: 14
d_gene: TRBD2
CDR3nt: TGTGCCAGCATAATGGAGCGGGACCAAGATACGCAGTATTTT
CDR3aa: CASIMERDQDTQYF

v_gene: TRBV9
abundance: -
j_gene: TRBJ2-7
len: 14
d_gene: -
CDR3nt: TGTGCCAGCAGCGTCCGACGGGAATCCTACGAGCAGTACTTC
CDR3aa: CASSVRRESYEQYF

v_gene: TRBV29-1
abundance: -
j_gene: TRBJ2-3
len: 12
d_gene: -
CDR3nt: TGCAGCGTTGAACAGTCGACAGATACGCAGTATTTT
CDR3aa: CSVEQSTDTQYF

v_gene: TRBV5-1
abundance: -
j_gene: TRBJ1-1
len: 16
d_gene: TRBD1
CDR3nt: TGCGCCAGCAGCCCCTGGCAGGGGGCCATGAACACTGAAGCTTTCTTT
CDR3aa: CASSPWQGAMNTEAFF

v_gene: TRBV4-3
abundance: -
j_gene: TRBJ2-1
len: 13
d_gene: -
CDR3nt: TGCGCCAGCAGCCAAGGGAGTTACAATGAGCAGTTCTTC
CDR3aa: CASSQGSYNEQFF

v_gene: TRBV7-2
abundance: -
j_gene: TRBJ2-3
len: 14
d_gene: -
CDR3nt: TGTGCCAGCAGCTTAAACGGACGCACAGATACGCAGTATTTT
CDR3aa: CASSLNGRTDTQYF